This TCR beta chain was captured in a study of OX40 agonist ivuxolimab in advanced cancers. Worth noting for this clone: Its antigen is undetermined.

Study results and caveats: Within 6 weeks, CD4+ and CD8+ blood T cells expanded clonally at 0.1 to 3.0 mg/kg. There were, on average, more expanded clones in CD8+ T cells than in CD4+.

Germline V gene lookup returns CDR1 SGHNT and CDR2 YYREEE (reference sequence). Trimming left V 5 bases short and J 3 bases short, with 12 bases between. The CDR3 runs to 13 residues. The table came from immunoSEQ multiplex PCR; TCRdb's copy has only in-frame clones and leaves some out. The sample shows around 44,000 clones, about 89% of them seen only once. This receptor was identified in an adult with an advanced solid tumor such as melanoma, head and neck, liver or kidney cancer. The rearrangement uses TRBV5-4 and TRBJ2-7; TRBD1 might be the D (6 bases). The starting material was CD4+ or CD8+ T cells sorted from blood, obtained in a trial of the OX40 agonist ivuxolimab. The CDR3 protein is CASSSGQFYEQYF. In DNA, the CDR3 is TGTGCCAGCAGTTCCGGACAGTTCTACGAGCAGTACTTC.